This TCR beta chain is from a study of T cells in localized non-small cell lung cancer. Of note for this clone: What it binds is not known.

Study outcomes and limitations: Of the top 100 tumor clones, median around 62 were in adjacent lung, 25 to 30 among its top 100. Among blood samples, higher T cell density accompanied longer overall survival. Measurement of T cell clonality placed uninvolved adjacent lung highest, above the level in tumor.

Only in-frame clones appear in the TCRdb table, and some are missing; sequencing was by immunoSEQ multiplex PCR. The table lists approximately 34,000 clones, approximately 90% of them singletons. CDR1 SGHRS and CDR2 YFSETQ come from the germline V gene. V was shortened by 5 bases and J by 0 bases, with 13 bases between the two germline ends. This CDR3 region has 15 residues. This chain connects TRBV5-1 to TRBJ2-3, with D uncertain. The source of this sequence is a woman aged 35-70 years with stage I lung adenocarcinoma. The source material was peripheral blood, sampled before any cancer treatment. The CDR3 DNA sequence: TGCGCCAGCAGACCGTCTCAGCTAAGCACAGATACGCAGTATTTT. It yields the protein CASRPSQLSTDTQYF.